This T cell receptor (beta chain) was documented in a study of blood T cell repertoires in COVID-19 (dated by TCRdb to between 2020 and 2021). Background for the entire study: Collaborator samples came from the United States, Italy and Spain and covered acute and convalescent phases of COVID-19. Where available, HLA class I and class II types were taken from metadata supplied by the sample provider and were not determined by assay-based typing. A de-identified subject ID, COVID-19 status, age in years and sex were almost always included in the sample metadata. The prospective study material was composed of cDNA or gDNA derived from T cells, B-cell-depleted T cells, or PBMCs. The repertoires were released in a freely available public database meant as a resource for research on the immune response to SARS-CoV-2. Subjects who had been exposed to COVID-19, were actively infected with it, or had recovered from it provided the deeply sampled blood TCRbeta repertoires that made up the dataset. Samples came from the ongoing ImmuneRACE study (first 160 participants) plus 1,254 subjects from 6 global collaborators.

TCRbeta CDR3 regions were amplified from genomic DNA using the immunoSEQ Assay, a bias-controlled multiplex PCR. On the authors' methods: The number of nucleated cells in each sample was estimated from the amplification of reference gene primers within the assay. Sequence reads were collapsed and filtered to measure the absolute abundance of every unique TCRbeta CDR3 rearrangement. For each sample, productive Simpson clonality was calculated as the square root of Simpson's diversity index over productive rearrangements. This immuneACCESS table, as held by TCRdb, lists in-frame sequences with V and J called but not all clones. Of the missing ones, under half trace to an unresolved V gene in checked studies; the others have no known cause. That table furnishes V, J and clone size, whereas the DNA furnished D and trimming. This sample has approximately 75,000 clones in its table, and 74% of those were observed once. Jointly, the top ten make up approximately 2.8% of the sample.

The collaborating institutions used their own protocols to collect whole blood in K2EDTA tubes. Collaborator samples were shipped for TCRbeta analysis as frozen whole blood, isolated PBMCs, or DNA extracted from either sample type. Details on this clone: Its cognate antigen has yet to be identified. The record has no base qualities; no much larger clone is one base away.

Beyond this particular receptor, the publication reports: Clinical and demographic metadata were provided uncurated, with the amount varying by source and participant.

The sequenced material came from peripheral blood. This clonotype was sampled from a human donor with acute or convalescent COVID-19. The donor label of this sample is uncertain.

The nucleotide sequence reads TGTGCCTGGACCCCAGGGGGCTATGGCTACACCTTC. Its protein reads: CAWTPGGYGYTF. The chain was built from TRBV30 and TRBJ1-2; TRBD1 lines up with 7 middle nucleotides. Based on the germline V gene (reference sequence), the CDR1 and CDR2 sequences are GTSNPN and SVGIG. V lost 4 bases and J lost 4 bases, and the count of bases not matched to a germline gene is 3. The CDR3 covers 12 residues, taking in both the cysteine and the phenylalanine. This entry keeps only the CDR3 DNA: 36 bases, framed from base 1.